This TCR beta chain was obtained from a study of response to subunit inactivated influenza vaccine. TCRdb ran MiXCR on the RT-PCR reads and lists one entry per CDR3 protein. Here the sample spans more than 700,000 distinct CDR3 sequences, 21% being singletons. Comment on this clonotype: The antigen remains unidentified.

Findings and limits, study-wide: Authors suggested seasonal influenza vaccinations each recruit few new T cells.

The CDR3 is made up of 14 amino acids. CDR1 is MNHEY, CDR2 SVGEGT, per germline. V shed 10 bases and J shed 0 bases, with 15 bases lying between them. The sample was PBMCs from blood, taken less than 6 days after vaccination. J is TRBJ1-1 and V is TRBV6-2 or TRBV6-3; tentatively, D is TRBD1 (5 bases). The clonotype originates from a man in his forties or fifties who received an inactivated influenza vaccine. As DNA, the CDR3 is TGTGCCACCTCGGGGGGTTCCCTGAACACTGAAGCTTTCTTT. As protein: CATSGGSLNTEAFF.